The next 28 T cell receptor beta chains were all read from a single sample in a study of cytomegalovirus exposure and HLA in healthy donors. Vbeta (60) and Jbeta (13) primers were used in the PCR. Libraries were prepared by immunoSEQ multiplex PCR; TCRdb keeps only in-frame clonotypes and omits some of them. The table includes 150,000 to 200,000 clones, 81% detected once. The sequencing sample was made of PBMCs. These receptors were collected from a man over 45 in good health and CMV-seronegative.

The rearrangement uses TRBV5-8 and TRBJ1-2; TRBD1 matches 9 bases. There are 18 residues in the CDR3. Germline CDR1 reads SGHTS; CDR2 reads YDEGEE. V lost 4 bases, J lost 0 bases, and 13 bases stayed unmatched. The CDR3 protein is CASSQMPRDRVANYGYTF. CDR3 bases: TGTGCCAGCAGCCAGATGCCACGGGACAGGGTAGCTAACTATGGCTACACCTTC.

The sample holds one count of this clone. The rearrangement links TRBV11-2 to TRBJ2-1; D remains unclear. Germline V CDR1 and CDR2: SGHAT, FQNNGV. The ends were cut back, 0 bases at V and 1 base at J, with 10 bases in the middle. The CDR3 extends over 16 amino acids. DNA of the CDR3: TGTGCCAGCAGCTTAGATCTCGTCGGGTCCTACAATGAGCAGTTCTTC. This codes for CASSLDLVGSYNEQFF.

Worth noting for this clone: The junction departs from the called germline gene at one end, perhaps through a read error. The identical CDR3 is also encoded by other nucleotide sequences in the sample. The chain recombines TRBV7-6 with TRBJ2-7, with 8 bases lining up with TRBD1. CDR3 size: 14 residues. Germline values: CDR1 SGHVS, CDR2 FNYEAQ. CDR3 residues: CASSLGQATGEQYF. The CDR3 DNA reads TGTGCCAGCAGCCTGGGACAGGCGACCGGCGAGCAATACTTC. Using reference TRBV7-6 and TRBJ2-7 for the parts outside the CDR3, the full variable domain is GAGVSQSPRYKVTKRGQDVALRCDPISGHVSLYWYRQALGQGPEFLTYFNYEAQQDKSGLPNDRFSAERPEGSISTLTIQRTEQRDSAMYRCASSLGQATGEQYFGPGTRLTVT.

The chain carries TRBV7-2 and TRBJ2-1, with TRBD2 as a possible D gene (6 bases). V lost 4 bases to trimming and J lost 4 bases, with 14 bases between them. Germline values: CDR1 SGHTA, CDR2 FQGNSA. The CDR3 totals 15 residues. CDR3 bases: TGTGCCAGCAGCTCCTCGGGACTCCATTACAATGAGCAGTTCTTC. Protein sequence: CASSSSGLHYNEQFF.

The chain couples TRBV7-2 to TRBJ2-1, with TRBD1 matching over 8 bases. This CDR3 has 15 amino acids. V lost 8 bases to trimming and J lost 3 bases; unmatched junction nucleotides: 9. CDR1 and CDR2 (germline): SGHTA, FQGNSA. For the CDR3, the DNA is TGTGCCAGCCAAAGCTCAGGACAGGGCTACAATGAGCAGTTCTTC. Amino acid sequence: CASQSSGQGYNEQFF. Variable domain in full (rest from reference TRBV7-2 and TRBJ2-1): GAGVSQSPSNKVTEKGKDVELRCDPISGHTALYWYRQSLGQGLEFLIYFQGNSAPDKSGLPSDRFSAERTGGSVSTLTIQRTQQEDSAVYLCASQSSGQGYNEQFFGPGTRLTVL.

The table lists this clone with a count of one. The chain joins TRBV4-1 to TRBJ2-2; D perhaps matches TRBD2 (5 bases). This CDR3 is built from 15 residues. Trimming took off 1 base at V and 4 bases at J, with 10 bases between the two ends. Germline V gene lookup returns CDR1 MGHRA and CDR2 YSYEKL. The CDR3 protein is CASSQGAGSTGELFF. The CDR3 nucleotides read TGCGCCAGCAGCCAAGGAGCTGGGAGCACCGGGGAGCTGTTTTTT.

The chain combines TRBV6-5 with TRBJ1-2; D not resolved. Germline CDR1 MNHEY, CDR2 SVGAGI. V was pared by 3 bases and J by 1 base, with 9 bases between. This CDR3 spans 14 amino acids. CDR3 sequence (DNA): TGTGCCAGCAGTTATCTCGCCGGTAACTATGGCTACACCTTC. Its translation: CASSYLAGNYGYTF.

The rearrangement links TRBV11-2 to TRBJ1-1, with D unclear. Germline V gene data show CDR1 as SGHAT and CDR2 as FQNNGV. Trimming cost V 3 bases and J 0 bases, with 20 bases left between them. This CDR3 contains 18 residues. The CDR3 sequence: CASSFRFRQSLMNTEAFF. In DNA form, the CDR3 reads TGTGCCAGCAGCTTCCGGTTCAGGCAGAGCCTCATGAACACTGAAGCTTTCTTT.

As for this clone: The junction does not match germline at one end; this may be a read error. This specimen includes other DNA sequences encoding the same CDR3. This chain's CDR3 is CASRADRANEKLFF. For the CDR3, the DNA is TGCGCCAGCAGGGCGGACAGGGCTAATGAAAAACTGTTTTTT. The chain carries TRBV2 and TRBJ1-4; 8 bases map to TRBD1. In germline, CDR1 is SNHLY, CDR2 FYNNEI. The CDR3 loop spans 14 amino acids.

This rearrangement joins TRBV4-3 to TRBJ1-2; possible D gene TRBD1, 5 bases. V was pared by 4 bases and J by 8 bases, with 20 bases between. This CDR3 region has 15 residues. Germline V gene data show CDR1 as LGHNA and CDR2 as YSLEER. The chain's CDR3 is CASSLSRAYSRGYTF. The CDR3 DNA follows: TGCGCCAGCAGCCTGAGCAGGGCCTACTCGAGGGGCTACACCTTC.

There are a few counts of this clone. V gene TRBV7-9 combines with J gene TRBJ1-6; D is unresolved. The germline gives CDR1 SEHNR, CDR2 FQNEAQ (reference sequence). The CDR3 covers 15 residues. The ends were cut back, 2 bases at V and 7 bases at J, with 12 bases in the middle. In DNA, the CDR3 is TGTGCCAGCAGCTTAACCCCAATGCGGAATTCACCCCTCCACTTT. Protein sequence: CASSLTPMRNSPLHF.

This chain joins TRBV4-3 and TRBJ2-7; TRBD1 matches 9 bases. There are 15 residues in the CDR3. From germline, CDR1 is LGHNA and CDR2 YSLEER. Losses at the gene ends were 4 bases for V and 3 bases for J; bases not matched to a gene: 7. The DNA of the CDR3 is TGCGCCAGCAGCCCTTCTCGGGACAGGGTCTACGAGCAGTACTTC. This sequence encodes CASSPSRDRVYEQYF.

CDR3: CASSQGAGDQPQHF. For the CDR3, the DNA is TGTGCCAGCTCCCAGGGGGCGGGTGATCAGCCCCAGCATTTT. The V call is TRBV18, the J call TRBJ1-5, with 8 bases identical to TRBD1. With V trimmed by 6 bases and J by 5 bases, 6 bases remained unmatched. From germline, CDR1 is KGHSH and CDR2 LQKENI. This CDR3 comprises 14 residues.

This clone was seen more than once but under ten times. V gene TRBV27 combines with J gene TRBJ2-7; TRBD1 agrees at 11 bases. V lost 2 bases and J lost 11; bases outside the gene matches: 2. The CDR3 spans 12 residues. Germline V gene lookup returns CDR1 MNHEY and CDR2 SMNVEV (reference sequence). In DNA, the CDR3 is TGTGCCAGCAGTTTAGGACAGGGGGCAGAGTACTTC. This gives the protein CASSLGQGAEYF.

The rearrangement links TRBV28 to TRBJ2-6, with a tentative D call TRBD1 (5 bases). The germline V gene encodes CDR1 MDHEN and CDR2 SYDVKM. The CDR3 consists of 15 residues. With 11 bases removed from V and 2 bases from J, the gap between germline ends came to 16 bases. This CDR3 reads CAVQESIPGANVLTF. The CDR3 DNA reads TGTGCCGTACAGGAATCTATCCCTGGGGCCAACGTCCTGACTTTC.

This clone occurred once. The J gene is TRBJ1-3, the V gene TRBV19; D is perhaps TRBD1 (6 bases). The germline CDR1 and CDR2 sequences are LNHDA and SQIVND (reference sequence). Deletions cut 5 bases from V and 5 bases from J, with 19 bases between. This CDR3 spans 16 amino acids. CDR3 sequence reads: CASSPEPGAKRNTIYF. The CDR3 region has the DNA TGTGCCAGTAGTCCCGAGCCAGGGGCTAAGAGAAACACCATATATTTT.

This chain connects TRBV6-5 to TRBJ2-3, with D hard to call. The V and J ends lost 6 bases and 2 bases respectively, with 12 bases between them. The CDR3 runs to 14 residues. Per germline, CDR1 MNHEY and CDR2 SVGAGI. The CDR3 protein is CASSFMSFTDTQYF. The CDR3, as DNA: TGTGCCAGCAGCTTCATGAGCTTCACAGATACGCAGTATTTT.

V and J are TRBV10-2 and TRBJ2-2; 11 nucleotides align to TRBD1. The trim removed 5 bases at V and 5 bases at J, leaving 4 bases unmatched. CDR1 is WSHSY, CDR2 SAAADI, per germline. CDR3 length equals 15 residues. Here the CDR3 reads CASSRDRGATGELFF. Here the CDR3 DNA reads TGCGCCAGCAGTAGGGACAGGGGGGCAACCGGGGAGCTGTTTTTT.

The chain carries TRBV11-1 and TRBJ2-5; 9 nucleotides line up with TRBD2. Germline V gene data show CDR1 as SGHAT and CDR2 as FQDESV (reference sequence). The CDR3 is 16 residues long. After removal of 3 bases from V and 5 bases from J, the junction contained 10 bases not matched to a gene. CDR3 sequence: CASSLSLPTSGETQYF. In DNA, the CDR3 is TGTGCCAGCAGCTTGAGCCTGCCAACTAGCGGGGAGACCCAGTACTTC.

This clone has a single count. Here the CDR3 reads CSVPSREGLWNTEAFF. CDR3 coding DNA: TGCAGCGTCCCCTCGAGGGAGGGTCTTTGGAACACTGAAGCTTTCTTT. The chain recombines TRBV29-1 with TRBJ1-1; D is uncertain. The CDR3 is 16 residues long. Trimming pared 6 bases from V and 1 base from J, leaving 21 bases between. Germline CDR1 and CDR2: SQVTM and ANQGSEA.

This chain connects TRBV13 to TRBJ1-4, with D uncertain. The V gene's germline CDR1 is PRHDT and CDR2 FYEKMQ (reference sequence). V shed 3 bases and J shed 8 bases, with 4 bases lying between them. CDR3 size: 11 residues. CDR3 amino acids: CASSFGEKLFF. The CDR3 DNA is TGTGCCAGCAGCTTCGGGGAAAAACTGTTTTTT.

This chain links TRBV5-4 with TRBJ2-3; D is perhaps TRBD1 (6 bases). CDR1 is SGHNT and CDR2 is YYREEE in the germline V gene (reference sequence). The ends were cut back, 2 bases at V and 5 bases at J, with 9 bases in the middle. This CDR3 region has 13 residues. CDR3 in DNA: TGTGCCAGCAGCTTAGTAGGGGGAGATACGCAGTATTTT. Translating it yields CASSLVGGDTQYF.

The chain has TRBV6-4 and TRBJ2-3, with 8 bases that match TRBD2. CDR1 and CDR2 from the germline V gene are MRHNA and SNTAGT. J was trimmed by 5 bases and V by 7 bases; bases with no gene match: 14. The CDR3 runs to 16 residues. CDR3 sequence: CASIPPGGGAQDTQYF. In DNA form, the CDR3 reads TGTGCCAGCATCCCCCCGGGAGGGGGGGCGCAAGATACGCAGTATTTT.

The V call is TRBV9, the J call TRBJ2-3; 12 bases are shared with TRBD1. The CDR3 has 16 amino acids. Germline trimming cut 0 bases from V and 6 bases from J; bases unmatched to any gene: 5. Germline V gene sequence: CDR1 SGDLS, CDR2 YYNGEE. CDR3 region: CASSVAGQGAWDTQYF. In DNA form, the CDR3 reads TGTGCCAGCAGCGTAGCGGGACAGGGGGCTTGGGATACGCAGTATTTT.

The chain employs TRBV4-2 and TRBJ1-2, with D hard to call. The V gene lost 4 bases and the J gene lost 8 bases, with 17 bases spanning the gap. The CDR3 is made up of 14 amino acids. CDR1 and CDR2 from the germline V gene are LGHNA and YNFKEQ. The DNA for the CDR3 is TGTGCCAGCAGCCCCTTATGGGCAGGAGGAGGCTACACCTTC. Protein: CASSPLWAGGGYTF.

The chain recombines TRBV5-4 with TRBJ2-6, with 8 bases fitting TRBD1. Trimming at V came to 4 bases and at J to 0 bases, leaving 9 bases not matched to a gene. CDR3 length equals 18 residues. Germline V gene sequence: CDR1 SGHNT, CDR2 YYREEE (reference sequence). As DNA, the CDR3 is TGTGCCAGCAGCCCCCCGAGGACAGGGAGCTCTGGGGCCAACGTCCTGACTTTC. Its translation: CASSPPRTGSSGANVLTF. The full variable domain, with the rest looked up from reference TRBV5-4 and TRBJ2-6, is ETGVTQSPTHLIKTRGQQVTLRCSSQSGHNTVSWYQQALGQGPQFIFQYYREEENGRGNFPPRFSGLQFPNYSSELNVNALELDDSALYLCASSPPRTGSSGANVLTFGAGSRLTVL.

This clone was observed a handful of times. One end of the junction varies from germline; a read error may be responsible. The chain uses TRBV7-9 and TRBJ1-6; 7 bases map to TRBD1. Germline values: CDR1 SEHNR, CDR2 FQNEAQ (reference sequence). The CDR3 runs 15 residues. The CDR3 nucleotides are TGTTCCAGCAGCTTAGGTCGACAGGGAAATTCACCCCTCCACTTT. It yields the protein CSSSLGRQGNSPLHF.

This clone was seen only once. This chain links TRBV5-6 with TRBJ2-7, with D perhaps matching TRBD1 (6 bases). The CDR3 consists of 15 residues. Per germline, CDR1 SGHDT and CDR2 YYEEEE. The germline V and J ends were trimmed by 4 bases and 1 base, with 15 bases remaining between them. The CDR3 spells CASSLGGGWSYEQYF. CDR3 sequence (DNA): TGTGCCAGCAGCCTAGGTGGGGGCTGGTCCTACGAGCAGTACTTC.